This T cell receptor beta chain was captured by sequencing in a study of read filtering for tumor transcriptome and immune sequencing. The CDR3 length is 13 residues. CDR1 and CDR2 from the germline V gene are MNHEY and SVGEGT. V was pared by 7 bases and J by 4 bases, with 11 bases between. This clonotype showed up many times. The library was built from about 400 ng RNA with molecular barcoded adaptors for alpha/delta and beta/gamma chains. TCRdb reprocessed the reads with MiXCR, giving one entry per CDR3 protein. The repertoire includes 40,000 or so distinct CDR3 sequences, around 13% of them detected once, and more than 15% sits in the top ten.

This clonotype originated in a donor at least 40 years old with multiple myeloma. V is TRBV6-2 or TRBV6-3 and J is TRBJ1-5, with D unclear. The sample consisted of a population of CD138-negative cells sorted from bone marrow. The CDR3 spells CASNHGSNQPQHF. DNA for the CDR3: TGTGCCAGCAATCATGGTTCGAATCAGCCCCAGCATTTT.